The clone carrying this T cell receptor (beta chain) has a count of ten or more. No antigen is known for it. This sample stems from a study of metastatic and nonmetastatic thyroid tumors. Study context: Comparison of repertoires was carried out across blood and tumor or nodule tissue from malignant and benign thyroid patients.

Study-level points and caveats: As reported, TCR beta diversity in blood and tumor was significantly higher in malignant thyroid tumors than in benign nodules.

As originally analysed: Using the CDR3 differences seen across clinicopathological groups, the authors built a distant-metastasis classifier for papillary thyroid cancer, which was meant to discriminate distant-metastatic patients. TCRdb reanalyzed the PCR reads via MiXCR. The V and J calls were not made by the authors but by TCRdb's processing. The table shows 25,000 to 35,000 clones, with over 15% occurring only once. Thyroid surgery took place with no prior treatment in any patient. CDR1 and CDR2 from the germline V gene are SGHVS and FQNEAQ. V lost 2 bases to trimming and J lost 5 bases, with 19 bases between them. There are 17 residues in the CDR3.

V is TRBV7-8 and J is TRBJ1-5; the D gene is possibly TRBD1 (5 bases). Specimen: blood. This TCR came from a female donor with papillary thyroid cancer or a benign thyroid nodule (not recorded which). Some clones in this sample may be carry-over from other donors' samples. The CDR3 is CASSLRGPGSVDQPQHF. CDR3 DNA sequence: TGTGCCAGCAGCTTACGGGGCCCCGGGAGTGTGGATCAGCCCCAGCATTTT.